This T cell receptor (beta chain) was captured in a study of blood T cell repertoires in COVID-19. V shed 7 bases and J shed 4 bases, with 25 bases lying between them. Germline V gene data show CDR1 as MDHEN and CDR2 as SYDVKM. The CDR3 runs to 17 residues. Assay: immunoSEQ multiplex PCR; the TCRdb copy retains only in-frame clones and omits some. The data hold almost 200,000 clones, with around 89% observed a single time. Cohorts were determined from participant-reported clinical history. The sequenced sample was PBMCs or T cells enriched from blood (not recorded which). The chain is built from TRBV28 and TRBJ2-5; possible D gene TRBD1, 6 bases. The sequence derives from a young woman who had recovered from COVID-19. CDR3 protein: CASNRGAGAGIGETQYF. The CDR3 DNA reads TGTGCCAGCAATAGGGGAGCAGGGGCAGGGATAGGAGAGACCCAGTACTTC.